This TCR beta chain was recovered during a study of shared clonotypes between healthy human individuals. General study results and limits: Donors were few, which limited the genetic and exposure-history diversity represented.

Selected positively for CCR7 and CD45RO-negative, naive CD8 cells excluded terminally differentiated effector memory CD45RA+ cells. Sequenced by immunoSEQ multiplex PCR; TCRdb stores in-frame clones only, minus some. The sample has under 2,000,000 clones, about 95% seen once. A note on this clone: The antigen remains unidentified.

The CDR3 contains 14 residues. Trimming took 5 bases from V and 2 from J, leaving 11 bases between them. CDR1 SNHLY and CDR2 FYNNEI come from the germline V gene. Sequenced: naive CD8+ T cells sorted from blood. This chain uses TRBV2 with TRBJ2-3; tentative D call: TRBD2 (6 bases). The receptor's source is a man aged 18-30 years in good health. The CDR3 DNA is TGTGCCAGCAGTTCGGTAGCGGACACAGATACGCAGTATTTT. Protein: CASSSVADTDTQYF.